The clone carrying this T cell receptor beta chain was seen once. This sample was included in a study of blood T cell repertoires in COVID-19. The overall study: COVID-19 samples from acute and convalescent phases originated in the United States, Italy and Spain. T cells, B-cell-depleted T cells, or PBMCs provided the cDNA or gDNA that served as material.

Germline CDR1 reads SGHAT; CDR2 reads FQNNGV. CDR3 length equals 11 residues. V was cut by 5 bases and J by 8 bases, with 9 bases left in between. As processed by the authors: Researchers report that nucleated cell counts were estimated from reference gene primer amplification. The table came from immunoSEQ multiplex PCR; TCRdb's copy has only in-frame clones and leaves some out. The D gene and trimming were derived from the DNA, and the V and J assignments and clone size from that table. The sample has roughly 250,000 clones, about 90% seen once; the top ten hold 3% to 4%. Sequencing was performed on peripheral blood. The receptor was derived from a woman between 35 and 50 years old with acute or convalescent COVID-19. The chain recombines TRBV11-2 with TRBJ2-5; maybe TRBD1 (5 bases). CDR3 coding DNA: TGTGCCAGCAGCATCCAGGGTACCCAGTACTTC. Encoded protein: CASSIQGTQYF.